The entry that follows covers one T cell receptor (beta chain) sequence. This sample was included in a study of technical replicates of blood from a handful of donors. Profiled with immunoSEQ multiplex PCR; TCRdb holds only in-frame clones, not every one. The table includes about 79,000 clones, 85% to 95% detected once. Looked up from germline, CDR1 is SGHDN and CDR2 is FVKESK. The CDR3 spans 14 residues. The V end lost 4 bases, the J end lost 6 bases, and 12 bases lay between the germline ends. V is TRBV14 and J is TRBJ1-4; D is possibly TRBD1 (6 bases). The specimen was T cells isolated from PBMCs. The clonotype was recovered from a human donor in good health. DNA for the CDR3: TGTGCCAGCAGCCCTACCAACAGGGATGAAAAACTGTTTTTT. This encodes CASSPTNRDEKLFF.